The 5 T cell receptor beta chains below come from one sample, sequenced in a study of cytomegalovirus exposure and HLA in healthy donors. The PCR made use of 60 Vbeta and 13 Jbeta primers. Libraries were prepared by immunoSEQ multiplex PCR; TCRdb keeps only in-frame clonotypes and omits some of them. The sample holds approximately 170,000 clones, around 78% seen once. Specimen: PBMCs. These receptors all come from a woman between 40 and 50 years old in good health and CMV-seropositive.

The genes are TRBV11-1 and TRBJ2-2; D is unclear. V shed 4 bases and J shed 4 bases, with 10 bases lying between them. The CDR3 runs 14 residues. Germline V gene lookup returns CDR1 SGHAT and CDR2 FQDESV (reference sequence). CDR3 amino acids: CASSSEDITGELFF. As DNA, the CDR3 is TGTGCCAGCAGCTCAGAAGACATCACCGGGGAGCTGTTTTTT.

In DNA form, the CDR3 reads TGTGCCAGCAGCTCCACAGGGTCTCCCTTGGTGAACACTGAAGCTTTCTTT. As protein: CASSSTGSPLVNTEAFF. This chain links TRBV7-8 with TRBJ1-1, with a weak D call TRBD1 (6 bases). This CDR3 is built from 17 residues. The V end was cut by 4 bases, the J end by 0 bases, with 18 bases between. Germline V gives CDR1 SGHVS, CDR2 FQNEAQ.

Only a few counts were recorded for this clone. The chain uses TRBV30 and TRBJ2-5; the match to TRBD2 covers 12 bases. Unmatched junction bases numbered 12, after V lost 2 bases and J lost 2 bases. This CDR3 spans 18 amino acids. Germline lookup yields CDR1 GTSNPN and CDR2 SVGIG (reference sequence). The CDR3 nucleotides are TGTGCCTGGAGTCTCAGACTAGCGGGGGCTAGATTGCAAGAGACCCAGTACTTC. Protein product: CAWSLRLAGARLQETQYF.

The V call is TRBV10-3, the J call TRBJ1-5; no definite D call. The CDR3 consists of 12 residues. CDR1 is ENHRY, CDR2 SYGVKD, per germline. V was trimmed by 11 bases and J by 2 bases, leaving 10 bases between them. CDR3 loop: CAVASGNQPQHF. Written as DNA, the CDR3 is TGTGCCGTCGCGTCTGGCAATCAGCCCCAGCATTTT.

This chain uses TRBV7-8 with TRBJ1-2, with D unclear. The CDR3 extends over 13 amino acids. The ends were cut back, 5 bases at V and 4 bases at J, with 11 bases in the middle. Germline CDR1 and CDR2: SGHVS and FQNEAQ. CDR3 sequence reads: CASSLTAGYGYTF. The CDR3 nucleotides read TGTGCCAGCAGCCTCACAGCCGGCTATGGCTACACCTTC.